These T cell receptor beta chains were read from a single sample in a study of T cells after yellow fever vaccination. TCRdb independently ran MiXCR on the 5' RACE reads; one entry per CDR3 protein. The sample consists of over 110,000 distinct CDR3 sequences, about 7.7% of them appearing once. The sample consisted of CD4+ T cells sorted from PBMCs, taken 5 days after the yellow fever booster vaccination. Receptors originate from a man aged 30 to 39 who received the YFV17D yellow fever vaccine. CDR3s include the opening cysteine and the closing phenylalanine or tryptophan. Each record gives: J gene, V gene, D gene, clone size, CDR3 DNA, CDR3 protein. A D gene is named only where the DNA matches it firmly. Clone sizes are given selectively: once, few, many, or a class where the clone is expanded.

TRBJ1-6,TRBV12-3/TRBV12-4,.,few,TGTGCCAGCAGTTTAAGTGTCGGCAATTCACCCCTCCACTTT,CASSLSVGNSPLHF
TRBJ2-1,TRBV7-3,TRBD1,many,TGTGCCAGCAGCTTATTCGGGGACAGGGGGCAAGATGAGCAGTTCTTC,CASSLFGDRGQDEQFF
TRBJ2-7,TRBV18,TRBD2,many,TGTGCCAGCTCACCGATGACTAGCGGGAGCTCCGAGCAGTACTTC,CASSPMTSGSSEQYF
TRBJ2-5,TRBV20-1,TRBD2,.,TGCAGTGCGACCGGGACTAGCGGAACCCAAGAGACCCAGTACTTC,CSATGTSGTQETQYF
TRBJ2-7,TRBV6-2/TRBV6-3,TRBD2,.,TGTGCCAGCAGTTCGACTAGCCGATCCTACGAGCAGTACTTC,CASSSTSRSYEQYF
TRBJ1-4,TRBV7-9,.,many,TGTGCCAGCAGCTTACTTTCGACAGTAAATGAAAAACTGTTTTTT,CASSLLSTVNEKLFF
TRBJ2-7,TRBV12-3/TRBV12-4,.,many,TGTGCCAGCAGACAGGACAGGGAGGGGTACGAGCAGTACTTC,CASRQDREGYEQYF
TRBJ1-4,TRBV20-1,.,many,TGCAGTGCAATAGACTGGAATGAAAAACTGTTTTTT,CSAIDWNEKLFF
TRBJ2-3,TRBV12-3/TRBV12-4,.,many,TGTGCCAGCAGCCAACCAAATCCCCCGGGAACCTATACGCAGTATTTT,CASSQPNPPGTYTQYF
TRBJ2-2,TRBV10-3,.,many,TGTGCCATCAGTGAGAGGACCACCGGGGAGCTGTTTTTT,CAISERTTGELFF
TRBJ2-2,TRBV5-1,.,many,TGCGCCAGCAGCCCGACAGGAACGAACACCGGGGAGCTGTTTTTT,CASSPTGTNTGELFF
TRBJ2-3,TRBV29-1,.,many,TGCAGCGTTAGCGGGTTGCGCACAGATACGCAGTATTTT,CSVSGLRTDTQYF
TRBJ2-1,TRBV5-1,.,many,TGCGCCAGCAGCTTGCCATCGGGGTCTGGGTACAATGAGCAGTTCTTC,CASSLPSGSGYNEQFF
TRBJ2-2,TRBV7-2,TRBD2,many,TGTGCCAGCGGACCGGGGGGGACAACTGCCGGGGAGCTGTTTTTT,CASGPGGTTAGELFF
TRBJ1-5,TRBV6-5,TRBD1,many,TGTGCCAGCAGCCCGGGACAGACAGTTCAGCCCCAGCATTTT,CASSPGQTVQPQHF
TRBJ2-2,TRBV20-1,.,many,TGCAGTGCTAGAGGGGGGAACACCGGGGAGCTGTTTTTT,CSARGGNTGELFF
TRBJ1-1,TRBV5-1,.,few,TGCGCCAGTCACTTCAGGATAAACACTGAAGCTTTCTTT,CASHFRINTEAFF
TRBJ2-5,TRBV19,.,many,TGTGCCAGTAGTCTAGAAGCTGAAGAGACCCAGTACTTC,CASSLEAEETQYF
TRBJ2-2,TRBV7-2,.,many,TGTGCCAGCAGCTTTAACGCGAACACCGGGGAGCTGTTTTTT,CASSFNANTGELFF
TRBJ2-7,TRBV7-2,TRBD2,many,TGTGCCAGCAGCCCGGGACTAGCGGTAAATTACGAGCAGTACTTC,CASSPGLAVNYEQYF
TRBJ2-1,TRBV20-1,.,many,TGCAGTGCTAGAGCCACGGTGGGCAGTGAGCAGTTCTTC,CSARATVGSEQFF
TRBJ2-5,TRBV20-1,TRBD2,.,TGCGGTGCTCCGGGATCCAGCGGGAGGGTCCCCAGAACCCAGTACTTC,CGAPGSSGRVPRTQYF
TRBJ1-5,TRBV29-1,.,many,TGCAGCGTTGCCCCTAACGGGGTCGGACAGCCCCAGCATTTT,CSVAPNGVGQPQHF
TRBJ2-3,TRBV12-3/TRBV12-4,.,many,TGTGCCAGCAATAGGGGAGGCCTACGCACAGATACGCAGTATTTT,CASNRGGLRTDTQYF
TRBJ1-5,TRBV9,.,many,TGTGCCAGCAGCGTAGGAGGGGTAGGGCAGCCCCAGCATTTT,CASSVGGVGQPQHF
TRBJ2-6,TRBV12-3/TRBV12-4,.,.,TGTGCCAGCAGTTTATGGGGCAGGGGAATCTCTGGGGCCAACGTCCTGACTTTC,CASSLWGRGISGANVLTF
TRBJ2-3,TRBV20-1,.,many,TGCAGTGCTGGGGACCAGGGTAGCACAGATACGCAGTATTTT,CSAGDQGSTDTQYF
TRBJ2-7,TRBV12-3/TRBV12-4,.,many,TGTGCCAGCAGTTTTGGCGGACCCTACGAGCAGTACTTC,CASSFGGPYEQYF
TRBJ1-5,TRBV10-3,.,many,TGTGCCACCGGACAGTTAAATCAGCCCCAGCATTTT,CATGQLNQPQHF
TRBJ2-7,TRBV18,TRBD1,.,TGTGCCAGCTCACGTGGCCGGGACAGTTCCTACGAGCAGTACTTC,CASSRGRDSSYEQYF
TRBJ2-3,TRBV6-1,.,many,TGTGCCAGCAGATCGACAGCCACTTACACAGATACGCAGTATTTT,CASRSTATYTDTQYF
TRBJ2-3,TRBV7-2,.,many,TGTGCCAGCAGCCCCAGACTAAGGGGGAATACGCAGTATTTT,CASSPRLRGNTQYF
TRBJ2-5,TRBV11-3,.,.,TGTGCCAGCAGCTCCGACGGGGGAGGGGGAGAGACCCAGTACTTC,CASSSDGGGGETQYF
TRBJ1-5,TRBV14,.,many,TGTGCCAGCAGCCAAGGCCGGGGACGCAATCAGCCCCAGCATTTT,CASSQGRGRNQPQHF
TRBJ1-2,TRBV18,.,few,TGTGCCAGCTCACCACCCATGGGGTTTAACTATGGCTACACCTTC,CASSPPMGFNYGYTF
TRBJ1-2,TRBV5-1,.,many,TGCGCCAGCAGCTTGGATCCGACGAGCGAAGGAGGCTACACCTTC,CASSLDPTSEGGYTF
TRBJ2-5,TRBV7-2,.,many,TGTGCCAGCAGCTGGGTAGCGGCCGAAGAGACCCAGTACTTC,CASSWVAAEETQYF
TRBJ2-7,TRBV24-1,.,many,TGTGCCACCAGTGACTCCCTTCAAGGGCCAACGGGCGAGCAGTACTTC,CATSDSLQGPTGEQYF
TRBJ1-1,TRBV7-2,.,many,TGTGCCAGCAGCTTAGGGGGGTCACTGGACACTGAAGCTTTCTTT,CASSLGGSLDTEAFF
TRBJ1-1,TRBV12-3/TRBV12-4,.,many,TGTGCCAGCAGTTTCAGCGACAGAATGAACACTGAAGCTTTCTTT,CASSFSDRMNTEAFF
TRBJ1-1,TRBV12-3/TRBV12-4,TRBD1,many,TGTGCCAGCAGTTTAGCAGGGGGCGCGATGAGGACTGAAGCTTTCTTT,CASSLAGGAMRTEAFF
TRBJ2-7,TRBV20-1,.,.,TGCAGTGCTAAACAGTCGTGGGACGAGCAGTACTTC,CSAKQSWDEQYF
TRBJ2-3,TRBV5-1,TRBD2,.,TGCGCCAGCAGCTTCCGGACTAGCGGGGTAAACGCAGATACGCAGTATTTT,CASSFRTSGVNADTQYF
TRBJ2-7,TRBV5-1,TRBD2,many,TGCGCCAGCAGCAGCCCTAGCGGGGGATTGTCGAGCTCCTACGAGCAGTACTTC,CASSSPSGGLSSSYEQYF
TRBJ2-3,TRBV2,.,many,TGTGCCAGCAGTAGGGACTTAGGCACAGATACGCAGTATTTT,CASSRDLGTDTQYF
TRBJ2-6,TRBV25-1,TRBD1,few,TGTGCCAGCAGTGCAACAGGGGGCTTGGCTGGGGCCAACGTCCTGACTTTC,CASSATGGLAGANVLTF
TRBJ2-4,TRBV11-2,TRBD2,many,TGTGCCAGCAGCTTAGATAGGGCGGGAGGTAGAAGGCGGGCCAAAAACATTCAGTACTTC,CASSLDRAGGRRRAKNIQYF
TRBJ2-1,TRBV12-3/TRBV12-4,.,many,TGTGCCAGCAGTTTCGTCAGGGGTCATGAGCAGTTCTTC,CASSFVRGHEQFF
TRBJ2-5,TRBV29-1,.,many,TGCAGCGTTGTACTAGTGGGGACCCAGTACTTC,CSVVLVGTQYF
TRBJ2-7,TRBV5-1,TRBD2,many,TGCGCCAGCAGGGGGCTAGCGGGGGCATCCTACGAGCAGTACTTC,CASRGLAGASYEQYF
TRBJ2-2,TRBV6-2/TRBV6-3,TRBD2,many,TGTGCCAGCACGAAGCTAGCGGGAGATGCCGGGGAGCTGTTTTTT,CASTKLAGDAGELFF
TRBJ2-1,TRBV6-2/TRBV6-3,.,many,TGTGCCAGCAGCTACCTTAAAAGGGAAAACCCATCCCACTCCTACAATGAGCAGTTCTTC,CASSYLKRENPSHSYNEQFF
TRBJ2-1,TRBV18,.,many,TGTGCCAGCGGGAATAGTGGGACAAAGCAGTTCTTC,CASGNSGTKQFF
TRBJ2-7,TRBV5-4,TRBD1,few,TGTGCCAGCAGCCCCGGACAGGATCAACCGGGAGAGCAGTACTTC,CASSPGQDQPGEQYF
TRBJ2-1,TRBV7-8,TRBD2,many,TGTGCCAGCAGCAGAGGGAAGGGACTAGCGGGCGACAATCAAGGCAATGAGCAGTTCTTC,CASSRGKGLAGDNQGNEQFF